A selection of T cell receptor beta chains follows, all from one sample in a study of cytomegalovirus exposure and HLA in healthy donors. Sequencing used immunoSEQ multiplex PCR; TCRdb keeps in-frame clones, though not all of them. The sample has roughly 230,000 clones, about nine tenths seen once. Source material: PBMCs. These receptors all come from a girl under 10 years old in good health and CMV-seronegative. CDR3s leave out the opening cysteine and the closing phenylalanine or tryptophan.

J gene: TRBJ1-1
V gene: TRBV9
CDR3 protein: ASSAHRDPNTEAF

J gene: TRBJ1-2
V gene: TRBV9
CDR3 protein: ASSARGQPNYGYT

J gene: TRBJ2-5
V gene: TRBV25-1
CDR3 protein: ATSPTRLAGNYGETQY

J gene: TRBJ2-3
V gene: TRBV14
CDR3 protein: ASSERIDTQY

J gene: TRBJ2-7
V gene: TRBV7-6
CDR3 protein: ASSRDLYYEQY

J gene: TRBJ1-1
V gene: TRBV7-8
CDR3 protein: ASSLAAGEAF

J gene: TRBJ2-2
V gene: TRBV6-5
CDR3 protein: ASRQLAGVTGELF

J gene: TRBJ1-1
V gene: TRBV5-4
CDR3 protein: ASSFGLGAPEAF

J gene: TRBJ1-2
V gene: TRBV7-8
CDR3 protein: ASSLLLRFSGFHYYGYT

J gene: TRBJ1-5
V gene: TRBV6-1
CDR3 protein: ASSEAGQVTQPQH

J gene: TRBJ1-2
V gene: TRBV29-1
CDR3 protein: SVTRGDGYT

J gene: TRBJ2-7
V gene: TRBV18
CDR3 protein: ASSRTVSSYEQY

J gene: TRBJ2-2
V gene: TRBV27
CDR3 protein: ASSPFGGLAAGELF

J gene: .
V gene: TRBV10-2
CDR3 protein: ASSIDRGYEQY

J gene: TRBJ2-7
V gene: TRBV28
CDR3 protein: ASSLFGPAYEQY

J gene: TRBJ2-3
V gene: TRBV27
CDR3 protein: ASSLKQGDTQY

J gene: TRBJ2-1
V gene: TRBV29-1
CDR3 protein: SVVGMTSGGNEQF

J gene: TRBJ1-5
V gene: TRBV6-6
CDR3 protein: ASSYSIRGGQPQH

J gene: TRBJ1-6
V gene: TRBV2
CDR3 protein: ASTPGQGYSPLH

J gene: TRBJ2-7
V gene: TRBV6-1
CDR3 protein: ASSGDSTYEQY

J gene: TRBJ1-5
V gene: TRBV7-8
CDR3 protein: ASSLMGQGAGGNQPQH

J gene: TRBJ2-3
V gene: TRBV5-1
CDR3 protein: ASSLGTRTDTQY

J gene: TRBJ2-2
V gene: TRBV7-2
CDR3 protein: ASSQTSGRPNTGELF

J gene: TRBJ1-3
V gene: TRBV5-4
CDR3 protein: ASSSPSSGNTIY

J gene: TRBJ1-5
V gene: TRBV6-5
CDR3 protein: ASWAGGEGPQH

J gene: TRBJ2-1
V gene: TRBV4-1
CDR3 protein: ASSQEGRNPGYNEQF

J gene: TRBJ1-5
V gene: TRBV30
CDR3 protein: AWTTGGMNQPQH

J gene: TRBJ1-1
V gene: TRBV6-1
CDR3 protein: ASSIGGSTEAF

J gene: TRBJ2-5
V gene: TRBV19
CDR3 protein: ASRWAGQETQY

J gene: TRBJ2-7
V gene: TRBV7-9
CDR3 protein: ASSPGQRVERY

J gene: TRBJ1-2
V gene: TRBV7-2
CDR3 protein: ASSLTIDYGYT

J gene: TRBJ1-6
V gene: TRBV5-1
CDR3 protein: ASSLGGGNSPLH

J gene: TRBJ2-1
V gene: TRBV28
CDR3 protein: ASSSIPAGGLLDEQF

J gene: TRBJ2-2
V gene: TRBV27
CDR3 protein: ASSSRDRGLLAGELF

J gene: TRBJ2-7
V gene: TRBV27
CDR3 protein: ASSSRLAGGYEQY

J gene: TRBJ2-1
V gene: TRBV4-1
CDR3 protein: ASSHSPNEQF

J gene: TRBJ1-5
V gene: TRBV19
CDR3 protein: ASSIGFRYSNQPQH

J gene: TRBJ1-2
V gene: TRBV11-3
CDR3 protein: ASSPADRDRTDGYT

J gene: TRBJ1-6
V gene: TRBV7-9
CDR3 protein: ASSSPGQGAYNSPLH

J gene: TRBJ1-1
V gene: TRBV10-3
CDR3 protein: AITETVLNTEAF

J gene: TRBJ1-5
V gene: TRBV6-1
CDR3 protein: ASRLGEGNQPQH

J gene: TRBJ2-3
V gene: TRBV27
CDR3 protein: ASWVPQATDTQY

J gene: TRBJ1-1
V gene: TRBV6-5
CDR3 protein: ASSYFVGDLTEAF

J gene: TRBJ1-4
V gene: TRBV5-4
CDR3 protein: ASSLQGAVEKLF